The next 5 T cell receptor beta chains were all read from a single sample in a study of blood T cell repertoires in COVID-19. Produced via immunoSEQ multiplex PCR; TCRdb's table is partial and in-frame only. The table lists approximately 190,000 clones, about 88% of them singletons. The sample comprised PBMCs or T cells enriched from blood (not recorded which). The receptor set was obtained from a middle-aged woman in a cohort exposed to, infected with or recovered from COVID-19 (not recorded which).

The rearrangement uses TRBV7-2 and TRBJ1-1; a weak D match, TRBD1 (5 bases). There are 15 residues in the CDR3. The V end lost 3 bases, the J end lost 4 bases, and 15 bases lay between the germline ends. Germline V gene data show CDR1 as SGHTA and CDR2 as FQGNSA. The CDR3 bases are TGTGCCAGCAGCTTCGCCAGGGTTATCCTCACTGAAGCTTTCTTT. Translation gives CASSFARVILTEAFF. Full variable domain (remainder filled in from reference TRBV7-2 and TRBJ1-1): GAGVSQSPSNKVTEKGKDVELRCDPISGHTALYWYRQSLGQGLEFLIYFQGNSAPDKSGLPSDRFSAERTGGSVSTLTIQRTQQEDSAVYLCASSFARVILTEAFFGQGTRLTVV.

The gene calls are TRBV2 and TRBJ2-7, with D possibly matching TRBD2 (6 bases). Trimming removed 1 base from V and 8 bases from J, with 15 bases in between. Germline V gene lookup returns CDR1 SNHLY and CDR2 FYNNEI. The CDR3 is made up of 14 amino acids. CDR3 in DNA: TGTGCCAGCAGTGAAGGGGGGGAGAGGCCAAAGCAGTACTTC. As protein: CASSEGGERPKQYF.

This chain joins TRBV29-1 and TRBJ2-7, with D perhaps TRBD1 (5 bases). V lost 4 bases and J lost 3, with 10 bases in between. Per germline, CDR1 SQVTM and CDR2 ANQGSEA. The CDR3 loop spans 12 amino acids. The chain's CDR3 is CSVGSGHYEQYF. The CDR3 DNA is TGCAGCGTTGGTTCAGGGCACTACGAGCAGTACTTC.

The chain carries TRBV6-4 and TRBJ2-5; TRBD2 aligns across 8 bases. This CDR3 spans 14 amino acids. CDR1 and CDR2 (germline): MRHNA, SNTAGT. J lost 5 bases, V lost 4 bases, and 6 bases had no gene match. DNA for the CDR3: TGTGCCAGCAGTGCCGGGGGGGCCAGTGAGACCCAGTACTTC. Residues: CASSAGGASETQYF.

CDR3 in amino acids: CATSTRTGRLYTEAFF. As DNA, the CDR3 is TGTGCCACCAGCACCCGGACAGGAAGGTTGTACACTGAAGCTTTCTTT. V and J are TRBV15 and TRBJ1-1, with 7 bases lining up with TRBD1. Germline V CDR1 and CDR2: LNHNV, YYDKDF (reference sequence). The CDR3 loop spans 16 amino acids. Losses at the gene ends were 4 bases for V and 3 bases for J; bases not matched to a gene: 11. The variable domain in full, completed from reference TRBV15 and TRBJ1-1, reads DAMVIQNPRYQVTQFGKPVTLSCSQTLNHNVMYWYQQKSSQAPKLLFHYYDKDFNNEADTPDNFQSRRPNTSFCFLDIRSPGLGDTAMYLCATSTRTGRLYTEAFFGQGTRLTVV.